Listed below are T cell receptor beta chains from one sample, sequenced in a study of human T cells and chemical hapten exposure. TCRdb analysed the RACE reads with MiXCR anew, one entry per CDR3 protein. The data show 300,000 to 400,000 distinct CDR3 sequences, under 9% seen once. The sequencing used whole blood, collected in connection with sensitization to the hapten diphenylcyclopropenone (DPC). The receptors stem from a woman younger than 35 with alopecia areata. Some clones in this sample may be carry-over from other donors' samples. Each CDR3 is given without its conserved first and last residue.

j_call v_call cdr3_aa
TRBJ2-2 TRBV5-1 ASSSDLVELF
TRBJ1-2 TRBV20-1 SAYPGTGDYGYT
TRBJ1-2 TRBV4-2 ASSQVGQGAGYT
TRBJ2-3 TRBV4-2 ASSQDHSDWASGADTQY
TRBJ1-5 TRBV6-5 ASSYSHRGNQPQH
TRBJ1-4 TRBV9 ASSDMTGGNEKLF
TRBJ2-2 TRBV7-9 ASSSRDRGNTGELF
TRBJ1-1 TRBV14 ASSTTDRHTEAF
TRBJ2-3 TRBV6-1 ASTILRLASSTDTQY
TRBJ2-3 TRBV12-3/TRBV12-4 ATIGAGEGTDTQY
TRBJ1-5 TRBV7-9 ASSNDRGSNQPQH
TRBJ2-7 TRBV6-5 ASSYRVSYEQY
TRBJ1-3 TRBV2 ASSSDGDSGNTIY
TRBJ2-3 TRBV11-2 ASSLRGLAGGDTQY
TRBJ2-3 TRBV14 ASSQETYTQY
TRBJ2-7 TRBV7-2 ASSLSPFEQY
TRBJ2-1 TRBV2 ASTPERRTDYNEQF
TRBJ2-7 TRBV10-3 AIGDQLEQY
TRBJ2-5 TRBV24-1 ATSARGGRETQY
TRBJ1-2 TRBV4-3 ASSQGGRGYGYT
TRBJ2-7 TRBV10-3 AISESTGNYEQY
TRBJ2-1 TRBV6-5 AVIRRGQGYNEQF
TRBJ2-3 TRBV2 ASPRTDSTDTQY
TRBJ1-2 TRBV3-1 ASSPLRPNYGYT
TRBJ2-3 TRBV6-5 ASSYSTSGGKDTQY
TRBJ1-5 TRBV6-5 ASSLFAGTGQPQH
TRBJ2-5 TRBV5-1 ASSFLGQQETQY
TRBJ2-5 TRBV5-1 ASNLGSGAETQY
TRBJ1-2 TRBV20-1 SADTYGYT
TRBJ2-3 TRBV9 ASSAPTGSDTQY
TRBJ2-4 TRBV7-2 ASTTRTGDPFQY
TRBJ1-2 TRBV2 ASTDSNYGYT
TRBJ1-6 TRBV4-1 ASSQDMLRGTVSSPLH
TRBJ2-3 TRBV6-1 ASSDSGTSTDTQY
TRBJ2-7 TRBV7-6 ASSLEGPGEGSSYEQY
TRBJ2-7 TRBV7-9 ASSPMDRLYEQY
TRBJ2-1 TRBV11-2 ASSFRKLVKNSSYNEQF